These 3 T cell receptor beta chains were sequenced from one sample in a study of blood T cell repertoires in COVID-19. This table comes from immunoSEQ multiplex PCR, and its TCRdb copy is limited to in-frame clones, with some not included. The table lists about 270,000 clones, approximately 90% of them singletons, with about 3% in the top ten. The sequencing input was PBMCs or T cells enriched from blood (not recorded which). The receptors come from a woman in her forties or fifties who had recovered from COVID-19.

The gene calls are TRBV18 and TRBJ2-1; no reliable D call. The CDR3 covers 14 residues. The germline V gene encodes CDR1 KGHSH and CDR2 LQKENI. V dropped 1 base and J dropped 5 bases, with 9 bases sitting between them. DNA of the CDR3: TGTGCCAGCTCACCACTGGCCTTTAACAATGAGCAGTTCTTC. Its translation is CASSPLAFNNEQFF. Full variable domain (outside the CDR3, taken from reference TRBV18 and TRBJ2-1): NAGVMQNPRHLVRRRGQEARLRCSPMKGHSHVYWYRQLPEEGLKFMVYLQKENIIDESGMPKERFSAEFPKEGPSILRIQQVVRGDSAAYFCASSPLAFNNEQFFGPGTRLTVL.

V usage is TRBV5-1 and J usage is TRBJ2-5, with D possibly TRBD1 on 5 matching bases. Trimming left V 1 base short and J 4 bases short, with 8 bases between. CDR3 length: 13 amino acids. Per germline, CDR1 SGHRS and CDR2 YFSETQ. The CDR3 DNA is TGCGCCAGCAGCTTGTCAGGGTCAGAGACCCAGTACTTC. Its translation is CASSLSGSETQYF.

This chain connects TRBV3-1 (or the pseudogene TRBV3-2) to TRBJ1-1; tentatively, D is TRBD1 (5 bases). This CDR3 contains 14 residues. CDR1 and CDR2 from the germline V gene are LGHDT and YNNKEL (reference sequence). V was pared by 0 bases and J by 6 bases, with 11 bases between. CDR3 loop: CASSQELGGAEAFF. As DNA, the CDR3 is TGTGCCAGCAGCCAAGAATTGGGGGGAGCTGAAGCTTTCTTT.